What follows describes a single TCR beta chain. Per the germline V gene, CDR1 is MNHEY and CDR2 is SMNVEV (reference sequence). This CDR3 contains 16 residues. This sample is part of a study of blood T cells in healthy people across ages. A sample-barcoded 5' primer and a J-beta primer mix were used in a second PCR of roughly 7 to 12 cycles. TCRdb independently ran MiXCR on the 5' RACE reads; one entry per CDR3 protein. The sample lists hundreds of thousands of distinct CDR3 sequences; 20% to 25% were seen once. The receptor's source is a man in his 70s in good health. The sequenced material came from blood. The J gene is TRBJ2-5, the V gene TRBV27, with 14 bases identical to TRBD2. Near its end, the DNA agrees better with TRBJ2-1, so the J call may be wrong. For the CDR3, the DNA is TGTGCCAGCAGTTTATTGGGGACTAGCGGGAGTAATGAGCAGTTCTTC. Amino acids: CASSLLGTSGSNEQFF.